Sequencing of this T cell receptor beta chain was carried out in a study of untreated major depressive disorder (dated by TCRdb to the late 2010s). Regarding the research as a whole: The study was a cross-sectional case-control comparison of T cell phenotype and TCR repertoire between antidepressant-free major depressive disorder patients and individually matched non-depressed controls. Differences in Vbeta 5.1, Vbeta 11 and Vbeta 22 usage observed by flow cytometry in the whole cohort were followed up by sequencing.

This clone was counted a few times. The antigen it recognizes is unknown. Base quality data are lacking; no much larger clone is found one base away. Overall study results and their limits: A comparatively small study sample was produced by the strict matching and exclusion criteria, and the generalizability of findings was thereby limited. In the sequencing data, TRBV25-01 and TRBV02-01 usage matched the flow-cytometry pattern without reaching statistical significance. For the sequencing comparisons, one-tailed planned tests were applied to only three preselected Vbeta families. In CD4+ T cells, sequencing confirmed that depressed patients used TRBV05-01 (Vbeta 5.1) more than controls did, with a one-tailed test giving p = 0.040. In every sequenced subject, all of the top five TRBV05-01 clones were private clones.

Every depressed patient was matched in pairs with a non-depressed control on sex, age, current smoking status and body mass index. European descent was reported for all participants. Controls scored 5 or less on the Quick Inventory of Depressive Symptoms-Self Report and had no mood disorder, either currently or at any point in their lifetime. Participants were excluded if they had major medical conditions, Axis I/II comorbidities, regular medication or illicit drug use, or weekly alcohol intake above 100 g. About 30 ml of peripheral blood was collected from each participant into EDTA tubes. Using the BD IMag Human CD4 T Lymphocyte Enrichment Set, CD4+ T cells were purified from thawed PBMCs via magnetic negative selection. A purity of 90% to 95% was typically achieved with the CD4+ enrichment method, as confirmed by flow cytometry. A subgroup of a few case-control pairs, chosen blind to chemokine receptor expression and flow-cytometric repertoire skewing results, underwent TCRbeta sequencing. All blood samples were drawn in the morning at 8:00 a.m., and PBMCs were separated by Ficoll-Hypaque gradient centrifugation. Until being assayed, PBMCs were kept in liquid nitrogen after cryopreservation by gradual cooling to -80 degrees C.

The Qiagen DNeasy Blood and Tissue Kit was used to extract total genomic DNA from the purified CD4+ T cells. Following immunoSEQ immunosequencing protocols, the TCRbeta CDR3 region, as defined by IMGT, was amplified and sequenced. The source study handled its data this way. Preprocessing of raw sequence data for PCR and sequencing error correction was performed by the immunoSEQ service. Data were loaded into the immunoSEQ Analyzer and further analyzed with VDJtools v1.0.7. The paired Wilcoxon signed-rank test was used to test differences between patients and controls. This is the immuneACCESS table as TCRdb keeps it, with only in-frame sequences that have V and J called. A part of the clones is gone; compared with another copy, unresolved V genes explain less than half, and the rest is unexplained. V, J and clone size derive from that table, while D and trimming were established from the DNA sequence. In this sample the table shows 15,000 to 20,000 clones, more than 75% of which occur a single time. Of the sample, around 0.76% falls within the top ten clones.

The CDR1 and CDR2 encoded by the germline V gene are MDHEN and SYDVKM. V lost 10 bases and J lost 4 bases; the stretch between them is 7 bases long. From the cysteine through the phenylalanine, the CDR3 covers 10 amino acids. Of the read, only the CDR3 DNA is kept; its 30 bases are in frame from base 1. Material: CD4+ T cells from PBMCs. The receptor chain draws on TRBV28 and TRBJ1-2; no D gene is confidently identified. This sequence originates from a woman in her twenties or thirties in good health. The DNA sequence is as follows: TGTGCCATCGGAAGCTATGGCTACACCTTC. Its protein is CAIGSYGYTF.